These 25 T cell receptor beta chains share one sample of origin, sequenced in a study of regulatory T cells in long-lasting Graves disease. CDR3 regions were amplified by Arm-PCR using iRepertoire HTBI primers to build TCR beta libraries. TCRdb fed the multiplex PCR reads into MiXCR, producing one record per CDR3 protein. The repertoire holds 450,000 to 650,000 distinct CDR3 sequences, with approximately 16% as singletons. Sample time point: newly diagnosed GD, antithyroid drugs for less than 3 months. There was RNA extracted from PBMCs, and the TCR library was made from it. The sample also formed part of further work on T cells in Graves' hyperthyroidism and ophthalmopathy.

The specimen was peripheral blood mononuclear cells (PBMCs), collected at new diagnosis, from a patient treated with antithyroid drugs. The receptors derive from a woman aged 40-60 years with Graves disease.

This clonotype came up many times. The chain recombines TRBV2 with TRBJ2-2; D call uncertain. Germline-derived CDR1 and CDR2 are SNHLY and FYNNEI. The CDR3 is 13 residues long. Trimming shortened V by 6 bases and J by 5 bases, and 10 bases separated the two germline ends. CDR3 in DNA: TGTGCCAGCAGGCTAAGCGAGACCGGGGAGCTGTTTTTT. The encoded protein is CASRLSETGELFF.

The chain links TRBV19 to TRBJ1-5, with TRBD1 matching 9 bases. CDR3 length: 16 amino acids. Trimming at V came to 6 bases and at J to 1 base, leaving 7 bases not matched to a gene. Germline assignment: CDR1 LNHDA and CDR2 SQIVND (reference sequence). CDR3: CASSGTGQLSNQPQHF. In nucleotides, the CDR3 is TGTGCCAGTAGCGGGACAGGGCAATTGAGCAATCAGCCCCAGCATTTT.

This clonotype was seen at least ten times. CDR3 sequence (DNA): TGTGCCAGCAGCCAAGGCTCTCTCGAGCAGTACTTC. Translated, it gives CASSQGSLEQYF. The V gene is TRBV3-1, the J gene TRBJ2-7; D uncertain. Germline V gene sequence: CDR1 LGHDT, CDR2 YNNKEL (reference sequence). This CDR3 has 12 residues. The V end was cut by 1 base, the J end by 6 bases, with 7 bases between.

This clonotype was counted between two and nine times. The rearrangement uses TRBV7-9 and TRBJ1-1; D possibly corresponds to TRBD1 (6 bases). The germline V and J ends were trimmed by 5 bases and 0 bases, with 13 bases remaining between them. Per germline, CDR1 SEHNR and CDR2 FQNEAQ (reference sequence). The CDR3 extends over 15 amino acids. The CDR3 DNA sequence: TGTGCCAGCAGCCCCTCACAGGGAATGAACACTGAAGCTTTCTTT. Its protein is CASSPSQGMNTEAFF.

This clonotype was detected ten times or more. The rearrangement uses TRBV28 and TRBJ1-2; 8 bases fit TRBD1. Looked up from germline, CDR1 is MDHEN and CDR2 is SYDVKM. V lost 3 bases, J lost 6 bases, and 3 bases stayed unmatched. This CDR3 has 13 amino acids. The CDR3 spells CASSLGRGHGYTF. CDR3 coding DNA: TGTGCCAGCAGTTTGGGCAGGGGGCATGGCTACACCTTC.

J is TRBJ1-5 and V is TRBV28; D unresolved. The CDR3 totals 12 residues. V lost 2 bases to trimming and J lost 7 bases, with 6 bases between them. The germline gives CDR1 MDHEN, CDR2 SYDVKM. The CDR3 loop is CASSLKAQPQHF. CDR3 nucleotides: TGTGCCAGCAGTTTAAAGGCCCAGCCCCAGCATTTT.

This clonotype was picked up many times. The chain links TRBV18 to TRBJ2-5; D is unclear. V lost 0 bases and J 5 bases, leaving 10 bases between the germline ends. CDR1 and CDR2 (germline): KGHSH, LQKENI. The CDR3 runs 14 residues. The chain's CDR3 is CASSPPSESETQYF. In DNA, the CDR3 is TGTGCCAGCTCACCACCCAGCGAGTCGGAGACCCAGTACTTC.

The rearrangement links TRBV19 to TRBJ1-5; possibly TRBD1 for D (5 bases). Per the germline V gene, CDR1 is LNHDA and CDR2 is SQIVND (reference sequence). The CDR3 has 12 residues. Trimming pared 6 bases from V and 7 bases from J, leaving 10 bases between. The CDR3 region is CASSGGGQPQHF. CDR3 DNA sequence: TGTGCCAGTAGCGGGGGTGGGCAGCCCCAGCATTTT.

Ten or more counts support this clonotype. The rearrangement joins TRBV12-3 or TRBV12-4 to TRBJ2-7; D tentatively reads TRBD1 or TRBD2 (5 bases each). Trimming stripped 3 bases from V and 1 base from J, with 22 bases between. The CDR3 is 18 residues long. The CDR3 nucleotides are TGTGCCAGCAGTTTTGGGGGTGGTTGGGGTTGGGGGTCCTACGAGCAGTACTTC. Protein product: CASSFGGGWGWGSYEQYF.

This clonotype was found a few times. This chain connects TRBV3-1 to TRBJ2-1, with TRBD2 identical over 7 bases. The germline V gene encodes CDR1 LGHDT and CDR2 YNNKEL (reference sequence). The junction had 12 bases not matched to a gene; V was cut back by 5 bases and J by 8 bases. The CDR3 has 15 residues. The CDR3 DNA sequence: TGTGCCAGCAGCAATTTCGGGGGAGGGTTGCATGAGCAGTTCTTC. Its translation: CASSNFGGGLHEQFF.

The chain is built from TRBV3-1 and TRBJ2-1; 10 bases are shared with TRBD2. Germline V gives CDR1 LGHDT, CDR2 YNNKEL (reference sequence). J lost 4 bases, V lost 2 bases, and 8 bases had no gene match. This CDR3 is 17 amino acids long. CDR3 coding DNA: TGTGCCAGCAGCCAAATTCCTAGCGGGGGCGCTTACAATGAGCAGTTCTTC. It is translated as CASSQIPSGGAYNEQFF.

This clonotype was seen at least ten times. The rearrangement uses TRBV11-2 and TRBJ1-1; D unresolved. This CDR3 has 11 amino acids. Trimming removed 3 bases at V and 6 bases at J, with 5 bases between. The germline V gene has CDR1 SGHAT and CDR2 FQNNGV. In DNA, the CDR3 is TGTGCCAGCAGCTTCCCTGCTGAAGCTTTCTTT. It encodes CASSFPAEAFF.

This clonotype was picked up a small number of times. This chain joins TRBV12-3 or TRBV12-4 and TRBJ2-1; 12 bases align to TRBD2. The CDR3 runs 13 residues. Germline trimming cut 8 bases from V and 6 bases from J; bases unmatched to any gene: 2. The DNA of the CDR3 is TGTGCCAGCGGACTAGCGGGGCTCAATGAGCAGTTCTTC. Translated, it gives CASGLAGLNEQFF.

This clonotype was counted a few times. The chain joins TRBV2 to TRBJ1-6, with a possible D match to TRBD1 (5 bases). CDR3 length equals 16 residues. Trimming stripped 7 bases from V and 1 base from J, with 14 bases between. Germline assignment: CDR1 SNHLY and CDR2 FYNNEI. The CDR3 protein is CASTRAGESYNSPLHF. Written as DNA, the CDR3 is TGTGCCAGCACCCGAGCGGGGGAGTCCTATAATTCACCCCTCCACTTT.

V usage is TRBV25-1 and J usage is TRBJ2-2, with 7 positions matching TRBD2. Germline lookup yields CDR1 MGHDK and CDR2 SYGVNS. The CDR3 has 13 residues. V lost 11 bases, J lost 7 bases, and 10 bases stayed unmatched. The CDR3 loop is CAGRQREGGELFF. DNA for the CDR3: TGTGCCGGGAGACAGAGGGAGGGCGGGGAGCTGTTTTTT.

Concerning this clonotype: A read error is likely, as this CDR3 ends without the conserved phenylalanine or tryptophan. The chain recombines TRBV6-5 with TRBJ2-5; the D gene is possibly TRBD1 (6 bases). Trimming shortened V by 3 bases and J by 1 base, and 15 bases separated the two germline ends. This CDR3 has 16 amino acids. Germline CDR1 and CDR2: MNHEY and SVGAGI. CDR3 loop: CASSYTSGQSQETQYS. The CDR3 DNA reads TGTGCCAGCAGTTATACATCAGGACAGAGCCAAGAGACCCAGTACTCC.

This clonotype was observed many times. V is TRBV12-3 or TRBV12-4 and J is TRBJ1-5; a possible D gene is TRBD1 (6 bases). The ends were cut back, 8 bases at V and 4 bases at J, with 12 bases in the middle. CDR3 length: 13 residues. The CDR3 region is CASRQAGNQPQHF. CDR3 nucleotides: TGTGCCAGCCGACAGGCCGGGAATCAGCCCCAGCATTTT.

The sample holds a few counts of this clonotype. The chain carries TRBV27 and TRBJ2-7; unclear D gene. Germline loops: CDR1 MNHEY, CDR2 SMNVEV (reference sequence). V was pared by 1 base and J by 1 base, with 26 bases between. This CDR3 is 20 amino acids long. CDR3 amino acids: CASSLYPAPDGSGPSYEQYF. The CDR3 region has the DNA TGTGCCAGCAGTTTATACCCCGCCCCGGACGGATCGGGCCCTTCCTACGAGCAGTACTTC.

The J gene is TRBJ1-2, the V gene TRBV19, with TRBD1 as a possible D gene (6 bases). V was shortened by 8 bases and J by 3 bases, with 22 bases between the two germline ends. Germline V lookup: CDR1 LNHDA, CDR2 SQIVND (reference sequence). There are 16 residues in the CDR3. The CDR3 DNA sequence: TGTGCCAGTGCCGGACAGACAACAATGCTAGACTATGGCTACACCTTC. This gives the protein CASAGQTTMLDYGYTF.

At least ten counts were recorded for this clonotype. This chain links TRBV20-1 with TRBJ2-3, with TRBD1 identical over 7 bases. Germline CDR1 reads DFQATT; CDR2 reads SNEGSKA (reference sequence). The CDR3 contains 13 residues. J was trimmed by 4 bases and V by 6 bases; bases with no gene match: 7. CDR3 nucleotides: TGCAGTGCCCTGTTGACAGGGCCAGATACGCAGTATTTT. Translating gives CSALLTGPDTQYF.

The V and J genes are TRBV11-2 and TRBJ1-4; D unresolved. CDR3 length equals 16 residues. V was cut by 2 bases and J by 8 bases, with 18 bases left in between. Germline CDR1 reads SGHAT; CDR2 reads FQNNGV. For the CDR3, the DNA is TGTGCCAGCAGCTTATTTGGGAGGCAGGTTGGGGAAAAACTGTTTTTT. Translated: CASSLFGRQVGEKLFF.

This clonotype came up many times. The junction differs from germline at one of its ends, possibly a read error. V is TRBV2 and J is TRBJ1-5; the match to TRBD1 covers 8 bases. This CDR3 is built from 15 residues. CDR1 and CDR2 (germline): SNHLY, FYNNEI. The CDR3 sequence: CAGRQGTGENQPQHF. Here the CDR3 DNA reads TGTGCCGGCAGACAGGGGACGGGGGAAAATCAGCCCCAGCATTTT.

This chain connects TRBV7-6 to TRBJ1-3; D unresolved. The V and J ends lost 5 bases and 2 bases respectively, with 7 bases between them. Germline values: CDR1 SGHVS, CDR2 FNYEAQ. The CDR3 is 13 amino acids. The chain's CDR3 is CASSPDPGNTIYF. As DNA, the CDR3 is TGTGCCAGCAGCCCAGATCCTGGAAACACCATATATTTT.

This clonotype came up many times. CDR3 bases: TGTGCCAGCAGTTACTTGTTAGGGAGCGGGGGCTCCTACGAGCAGTACTTC. Protein product: CASSYLLGSGGSYEQYF. The chain couples TRBV6-2 or TRBV6-3 to TRBJ2-7; 8 bases line up with TRBD2. This CDR3 is 17 amino acids long. With V trimmed by 1 base and J by 0 bases, 8 bases remained unmatched. CDR1 MNHEY and CDR2 SVGEGT come from the germline V gene.

This clonotype was seen repeatedly, ten times or more. The junction and the germline gene differ at one end; a read error may be behind it. The gene calls are TRBV3-1 and TRBJ2-3; 7 bases are a match to TRBD2. CDR1 and CDR2 from the germline V gene are LGHDT and YNNKEL (reference sequence). CDR3 length: 14 residues. The CDR3 sequence is CANSPVLATDTQYF. The CDR3 DNA is TGTGCCAACAGCCCCGTACTAGCGACGGATACGCAGTATTTT.